The 17 T cell receptor beta chains in this list originate from one sample, sequenced in a study of CD8 T cells in Susac syndrome. After extraction with the RNeasy kit, roughly 0.45 to 1 ug of the RNA was reverse transcribed using random hexamers. MiXCR was run by TCRdb on the immunoSEQ multiplex PCR reads, yielding one entry per CDR3 protein. The sample contains tens of thousands of distinct CDR3 sequences, approximately 94% of which appear only once. The sequenced material came from CD8+ T cells from PBMCs. Receptor source: a human donor with Susac syndrome.

This sequence joins TRBV9 and TRBJ1-1; D may be TRBD1 (5 bases). V was trimmed by 3 bases and J by 1 base, leaving 13 bases between them. Germline CDR1 and CDR2: SGDLS and YYNGEE. The CDR3 runs to 15 residues. CDR3 in amino acids: CASSAHRSPNTEAFF. CDR3 in DNA: TGTGCCAGCAGCGCCCACAGGAGCCCGAACACTGAAGCTTTCTTT.

This clonotype was seen a handful of times. The DNA of the CDR3 is TGTGCCAGCTCACCACTAGCCGGGACAGAATTCTACGAGCAGTACTTC. It yields the protein CASSPLAGTEFYEQYF. This chain links TRBV18 with TRBJ2-7, with TRBD1 matching over 7 bases. With 1 base clipped from V and 3 bases from J, the junction kept 9 bases outside the gene matches. The germline CDR1 and CDR2 sequences are KGHSH and LQKENI. This CDR3 has 16 residues.

The chain links TRBV12-5 to TRBJ1-5; 7 positions match TRBD1. CDR3 length: 14 residues. CDR1 LGHNT and CDR2 FRNRAP come from the germline V gene. The V segment lost 1 base and the J segment 5 bases; nucleotides outside the gene matches: 2. In nucleotides, the CDR3 is TGTGCTAGTGGTTTGGGGGACAGAGATCAGCCCCAGCATTTT. Translating gives CASGLGDRDQPQHF. The variable domain in full, with the rest retrieved from reference TRBV12-5 and TRBJ1-5, is DARVTQTPRHKVTEMGQEVTMRCQPILGHNTVFWYRQTMMQGLELLAYFRNRAPLDDSGMPKDRFSAEMPDATLATLKIQPSEPRDSAVYFCASGLGDRDQPQHFGDGTRLSIL.

This chain connects TRBV27 to TRBJ2-1; D call uncertain. The V gene's germline CDR1 is MNHEY and CDR2 SMNVEV (reference sequence). V was shortened by 2 bases and J by 4 bases, with 12 bases between the two germline ends. This CDR3 comprises 15 residues. CDR3 loop: CASSLGLLHYNEQFF. The CDR3 coding sequence is TGTGCCAGCAGTTTAGGGCTCTTACATTACAATGAGCAGTTCTTC.

This chain connects TRBV9 to TRBJ2-5, with 12 bases aligning to TRBD2. The germline V gene has CDR1 SGDLS and CDR2 YYNGEE. Germline trimming cut 4 bases from V and 5 bases from J; bases unmatched to any gene: 3. The CDR3 length is 14 residues. CDR3 sequence reads: CASSPSGRVETQYF. The CDR3 coding sequence is TGTGCCAGCAGCCCTAGCGGGAGGGTTGAGACCCAGTACTTC.

The chain employs TRBV9 and TRBJ1-5; 7 bases fit TRBD1. CDR1 is SGDLS and CDR2 is YYNGEE in the germline V gene. The CDR3 spans 15 residues. Unmatched junction bases numbered 4, after V lost 3 bases and J lost 1 base. The CDR3 reads CASSGGGGSNQPQHF. For the CDR3, the DNA is TGTGCCAGCAGCGGAGGGGGCGGGAGCAATCAGCCCCAGCATTTT.

V gene TRBV28 combines with J gene TRBJ2-1, with TRBD2 matching over 9 bases. Unmatched junction bases numbered 10, after V lost 6 bases and J lost 4 bases. The CDR3 contains 16 residues. CDR1 and CDR2 (germline): MDHEN, SYDVKM. As DNA, the CDR3 is TGTGCCAGCAGCCCCCTTACTAGCGGGCAATACAATGAGCAGTTCTTC. As protein: CASSPLTSGQYNEQFF.

The rearrangement joins TRBV6-6 to TRBJ1-1; weak D call: TRBD1 (5 bases). CDR3 length: 15 amino acids. Germline loops: CDR1 MNHNY, CDR2 SVGAGI (reference sequence). V lost 7 bases and J 3 bases, leaving 18 bases between the germline ends. The CDR3 DNA reads TGTGCCAGCACGCGGGGTTTGGGGCGCGACACTGAAGCTTTCTTT. Translation gives CASTRGLGRDTEAFF.

The V and J genes are TRBV29-1 and TRBJ2-4; 9 bases are a match to TRBD1. V trimming: 7 bases; J trimming: 6 bases; junction bases outside the gene matches: 10. CDR1 is SQVTM, CDR2 ANQGSEA, per germline. The CDR3 is 14 residues long. The CDR3 protein is CSAVYRGLRNIQYF. The CDR3 region has the DNA TGCAGCGCCGTGTACAGGGGGCTCAGAAACATTCAGTACTTC.

This chain uses TRBV5-1 with TRBJ2-4, with 13 bases aligning to TRBD2. Germline loops: CDR1 SGHRS, CDR2 YFSETQ. The ends lost 4 bases at V and 3 bases at J; junction bases unmatched: 4. The CDR3 is 16 amino acids. CDR3 in amino acids: CASSLTSGRDKNIQYF. The CDR3 DNA is TGCGCCAGCAGCCTTACTAGCGGGAGGGACAAAAACATTCAGTACTTC.

The V gene is TRBV27, the J gene TRBJ1-2; D might be TRBD1 (6 bases). Germline CDR1 and CDR2: MNHEY and SMNVEV (reference sequence). The CDR3 totals 13 residues. Between the trimmed V and J ends, which lost 1 base and 7 bases, there was a span of 10 bases. CDR3: CASSLLGGSGYTF. CDR3 DNA sequence: TGTGCCAGCAGTTTATTAGGGGGGTCTGGCTACACCTTC.

Written as DNA, the CDR3 is TGCAGCGTTGAAGGAATACCGGGGCCACCGTCGAACTATGGCTACACCTTC. Translation gives CSVEGIPGPPSNYGYTF. The rearrangement links TRBV29-1 to TRBJ1-2; maybe TRBD1 (5 bases). CDR1 SQVTM and CDR2 ANQGSEA come from the germline V gene. V lost 1 base to trimming and J lost 2 bases, with 20 bases between them. The CDR3 has 17 amino acids.

The chain is built from TRBV24-1 and TRBJ2-1; 9 bases align to TRBD2. From germline, CDR1 is KGHDR and CDR2 SFDVKD. J was trimmed by 3 bases and V by 1 base; bases with no gene match: 6. The CDR3 consists of 17 residues. The DNA for the CDR3 is TGTGCCACCAGTGATTTCTTGACTAGCGGAAACTACAATGAGCAGTTCTTC. Translated, it gives CATSDFLTSGNYNEQFF.

The V call is TRBV4-3, the J call TRBJ1-4, with TRBD1 matching 8 bases. Germline CDR1 LGHNA, CDR2 YSLEER. CDR3 length equals 15 residues. V shed 4 bases, J shed 8 bases, and the junction held 9 bases outside the gene matches. CDR3: CASSLGQGPVEKLFF. The DNA for the CDR3 is TGCGCCAGCAGCCTCGGACAGGGTCCGGTCGAAAAACTGTTTTTT.

The V and J genes are TRBV11-3 and TRBJ2-7; 7 positions match TRBD1. V shed 4 bases and J 2 bases; nucleotides not matched to a gene: 5. Germline V gives CDR1 SGHNT, CDR2 YENEEA. The CDR3 covers 14 residues. The CDR3 DNA reads TGTGCCAGCAGCTCACGAGGGACAGCCTACGAGCAGTACTTC. Amino acids: CASSSRGTAYEQYF. Full variable domain (remainder filled in from reference TRBV11-3 and TRBJ2-7): EAGVVQSPRYKIIEKKQPVAFWCNPISGHNTLYWYLQNLGQGPELLIRYENEEAVDDSQLPKDRFSAERLKGVDSTLKIQPAELGDSAVYLCASSSRGTAYEQYFGPGTRLTVT.

The chain has TRBV27 and TRBJ2-1, with 8 bases fitting TRBD1. CDR1 and CDR2 (germline): MNHEY, SMNVEV (reference sequence). The CDR3 spans 15 residues. After removal of 6 bases from V and 3 bases from J, the junction contained 7 bases not matched to a gene. CDR3 in amino acids: CASRGQGIYYNEQFF. The CDR3 DNA reads TGTGCCAGCAGAGGACAGGGCATTTACTACAATGAGCAGTTCTTC.

The chain couples TRBV30 to TRBJ2-7; 7 bases are a match to TRBD1. V lost 5 bases to trimming and J lost 0 bases; unmatched junction nucleotides: 1. Germline CDR1 and CDR2: GTSNPN and SVGIG (reference sequence). The CDR3 runs to 12 residues. The CDR3 DNA reads TGTGCCTGGGACAGGGCCTCCTACGAGCAGTACTTC. Protein: CAWDRASYEQYF.